These 4 T cell receptor beta chains came from one sample sequenced in a study of T cells after yellow fever vaccination. MiXCR, run by TCRdb on the 5' RACE reads, gives a single entry per CDR3 protein. Among 300,000 or so distinct CDR3 sequences, roughly 7% were seen once, and the ten largest hold roughly a sixth. Sequencing used PBMCs, obtained 35 to 50 days after the first yellow fever vaccination. The origin of the receptors is a man between 18 and 29 years old who received the YFV17D yellow fever vaccine.

This clonotype came up a few times. The V and J genes are TRBV25-1 and TRBJ2-3, with TRBD2 identical over 13 bases. Trimming removed 4 bases from V and 6 bases from J; junction bases left unmatched: 10. This CDR3 region has 17 residues. Germline V gene data show CDR1 as MGHDK and CDR2 as SYGVNS. Here the CDR3 DNA reads TGTGCCAGCAGTGGATTCCGCACTAGCGGGGGGGCTGATACGCAGTATTTT. It is translated as CASSGFRTSGGADTQYF.

This clonotype was counted ten times or more. This chain connects TRBV5-1 to TRBJ2-3, with 11 bases lining up with TRBD2. Germline assignment: CDR1 SGHRS and CDR2 YFSETQ. The CDR3 loop spans 16 amino acids. V lost 2 bases, J lost 2 bases, and 4 bases stayed unmatched. CDR3 sequence (DNA): TGCGCCAGCAGCTTTAGCGGGGGGGCCACCACAGATACGCAGTATTTT. This codes for CASSFSGGATTDTQYF.

This clonotype was recorded a few times. The chain couples TRBV6-1 to TRBJ1-5, with 8 bases matching TRBD1. From germline, CDR1 is MNHNS and CDR2 SASEGT. This CDR3 spans 16 amino acids. V shed 8 bases, J shed 0 bases, and the junction held 9 bases outside the gene matches. This chain's CDR3 is CASGERGQGSNQPQHF. Written as DNA, the CDR3 is TGTGCCAGCGGAGAGAGAGGACAGGGTAGCAATCAGCCCCAGCATTTT.

This clonotype occurred many times. The CDR3 sequence: CSVEGGAEANGYTF. For the CDR3, the DNA is TGCAGCGTTGAAGGGGGTGCTGAAGCGAATGGCTACACCTTC. The V and J genes are TRBV29-1 and TRBJ1-2; D uncertain. Germline assignment: CDR1 SQVTM and CDR2 ANQGSEA. The CDR3 loop spans 14 amino acids. V gave up 1 base and J gave up 6 bases, with 15 bases separating them.